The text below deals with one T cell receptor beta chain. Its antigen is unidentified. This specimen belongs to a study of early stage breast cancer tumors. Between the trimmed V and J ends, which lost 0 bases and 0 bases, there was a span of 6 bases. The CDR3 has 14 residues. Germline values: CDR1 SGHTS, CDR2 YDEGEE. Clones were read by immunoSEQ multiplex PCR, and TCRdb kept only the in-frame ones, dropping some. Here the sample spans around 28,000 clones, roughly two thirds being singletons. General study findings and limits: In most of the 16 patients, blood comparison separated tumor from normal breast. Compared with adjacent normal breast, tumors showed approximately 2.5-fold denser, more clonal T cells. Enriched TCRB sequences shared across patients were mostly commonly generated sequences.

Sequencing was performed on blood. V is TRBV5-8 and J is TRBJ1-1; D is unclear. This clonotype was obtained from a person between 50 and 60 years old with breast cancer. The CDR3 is CASSLGRVNTEAFF. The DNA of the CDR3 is TGTGCCAGCAGCTTGGGGCGGGTGAACACTGAAGCTTTCTTT.